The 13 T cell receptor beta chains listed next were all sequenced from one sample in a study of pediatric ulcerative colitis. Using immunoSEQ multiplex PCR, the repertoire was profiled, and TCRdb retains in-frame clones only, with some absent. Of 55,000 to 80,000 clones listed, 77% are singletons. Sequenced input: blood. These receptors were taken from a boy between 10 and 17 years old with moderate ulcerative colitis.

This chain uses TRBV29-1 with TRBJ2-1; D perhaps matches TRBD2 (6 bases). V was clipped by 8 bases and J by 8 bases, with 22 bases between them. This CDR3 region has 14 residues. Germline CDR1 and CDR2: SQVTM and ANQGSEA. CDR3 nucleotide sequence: TGCAGCTCCCGGGCGTATGGAGGGATCGATGAGCAGTTCTTC. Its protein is CSSRAYGGIDEQFF.

This chain's CDR3 is CASSPPRAGTDTQYF. In DNA form, the CDR3 reads TGTGCCAGCTCACCGCCCAGGGCTGGCACAGATACGCAGTATTTT. The V call is TRBV18, the J call TRBJ2-3, with D possibly matching TRBD1 (5 bases). This CDR3 is built from 15 residues. V was cut by 3 bases and J by 1 base, with 11 bases left in between. The germline CDR1 and CDR2 sequences are KGHSH and LQKENI. Filled out from reference TRBV18 and TRBJ2-3, the complete variable domain reads NAGVMQNPRHLVRRRGQEARLRCSPMKGHSHVYWYRQLPEEGLKFMVYLQKENIIDESGMPKERFSAEFPKEGPSILRIQQVVRGDSAAYFCASSPPRAGTDTQYFGPGTRLTVL.

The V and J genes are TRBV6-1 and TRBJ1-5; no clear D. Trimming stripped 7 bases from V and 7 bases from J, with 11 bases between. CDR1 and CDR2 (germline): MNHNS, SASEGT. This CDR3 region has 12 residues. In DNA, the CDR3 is TGTGCCAGCATGTGGGTTGGCCAGCCCCAGCATTTT. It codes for CASMWVGQPQHF.

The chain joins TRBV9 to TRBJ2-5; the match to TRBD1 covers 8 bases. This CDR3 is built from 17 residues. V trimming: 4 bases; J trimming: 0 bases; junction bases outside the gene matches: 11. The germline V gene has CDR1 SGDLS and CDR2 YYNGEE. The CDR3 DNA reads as TGTGCCAGCAGCCGACAGGGGTTCGACTGGGACCAAGAGACCCAGTACTTC. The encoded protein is CASSRQGFDWDQETQYF.

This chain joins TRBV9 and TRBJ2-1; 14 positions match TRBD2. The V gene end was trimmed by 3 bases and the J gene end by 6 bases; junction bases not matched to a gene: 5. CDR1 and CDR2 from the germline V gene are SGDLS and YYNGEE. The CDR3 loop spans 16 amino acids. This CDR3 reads CASSEGLAGEVNEQFF. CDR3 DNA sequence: TGTGCCAGCAGCGAGGGACTAGCGGGAGAAGTCAATGAGCAGTTCTTC.

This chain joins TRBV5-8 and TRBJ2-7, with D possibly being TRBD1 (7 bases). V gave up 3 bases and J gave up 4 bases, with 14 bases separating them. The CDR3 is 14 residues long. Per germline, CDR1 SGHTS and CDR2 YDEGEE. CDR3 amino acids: CASSSEGQRYEQYF. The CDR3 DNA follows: TGTGCCAGCAGCTCGGAGGGACAGCGATACGAGCAGTACTTC. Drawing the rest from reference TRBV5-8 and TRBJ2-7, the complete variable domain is EAGVTQSPTHLIKTRGQQATLRCSPISGHTSVYWYQQALGLGLQFLLWYDEGEERNRGNFPPRFSGRQFPNYSSELNVNALELEDSALYLCASSSEGQRYEQYFGPGTRLTVT.

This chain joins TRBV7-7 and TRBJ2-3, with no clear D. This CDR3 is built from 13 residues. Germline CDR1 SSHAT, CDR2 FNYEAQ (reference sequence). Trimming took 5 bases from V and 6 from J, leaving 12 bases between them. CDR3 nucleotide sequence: TGTGCCAGCAGCGGAAATTTGGGTGATACGCAGTATTTT. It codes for CASSGNLGDTQYF.

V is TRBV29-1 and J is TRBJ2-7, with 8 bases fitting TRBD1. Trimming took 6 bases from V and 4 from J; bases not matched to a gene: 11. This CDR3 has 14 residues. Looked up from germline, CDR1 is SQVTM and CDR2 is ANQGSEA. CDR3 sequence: CSVGQGQTIYEQYF. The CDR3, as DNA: TGCAGCGTCGGACAGGGACAAACAATTTACGAGCAGTACTTC.

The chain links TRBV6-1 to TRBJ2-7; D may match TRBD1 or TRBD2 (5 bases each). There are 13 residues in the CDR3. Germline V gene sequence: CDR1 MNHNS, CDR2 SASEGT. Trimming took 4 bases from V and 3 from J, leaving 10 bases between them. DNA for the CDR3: TGTGCCAGCAGTGTGGGGGTTGGCTACGAGCAGTACTTC. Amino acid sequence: CASSVGVGYEQYF.

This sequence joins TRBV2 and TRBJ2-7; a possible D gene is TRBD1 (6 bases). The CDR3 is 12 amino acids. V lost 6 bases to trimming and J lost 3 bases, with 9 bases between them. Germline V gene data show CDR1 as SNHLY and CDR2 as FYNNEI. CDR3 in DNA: TGTGCCAGCAGAAGGACAGACTACGAGCAGTACTTC. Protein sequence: CASRRTDYEQYF.

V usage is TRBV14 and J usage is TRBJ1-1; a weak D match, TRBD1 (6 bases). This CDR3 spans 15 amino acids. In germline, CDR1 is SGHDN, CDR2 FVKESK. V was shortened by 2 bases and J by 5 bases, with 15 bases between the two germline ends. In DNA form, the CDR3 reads TGTGCCAGCAGCCAATTTATACAGGGACGAACTGAAGCTTTCTTT. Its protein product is CASSQFIQGRTEAFF.

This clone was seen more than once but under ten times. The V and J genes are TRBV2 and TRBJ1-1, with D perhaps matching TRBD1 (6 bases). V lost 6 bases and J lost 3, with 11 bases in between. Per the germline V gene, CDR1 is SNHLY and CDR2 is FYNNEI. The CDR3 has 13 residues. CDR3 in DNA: TGTGCCAGCAGAGGAAACAGGGACACTGAAGCTTTCTTT. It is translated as CASRGNRDTEAFF.

The CDR3 is CASSLGLSNTGELFF. CDR3 bases: TGTGCCAGCAGCTTGGGACTATCGAACACCGGGGAGCTGTTTTTT. The chain recombines TRBV7-9 with TRBJ2-2; 7 bases fit TRBD2. The CDR3 has 15 amino acids. Per germline, CDR1 SEHNR and CDR2 FQNEAQ (reference sequence). The V and J ends lost 3 bases and 0 bases, in that order; junction bases with no gene match: 1.